This T cell receptor beta chain was captured by sequencing in a study of blood T cell repertoires in COVID-19. Study overall: The study drew acute and convalescent COVID-19 samples from the United States, Italy and Spain. Nucleic acid was either cDNA or gDNA, and it came from T cells, B-cell-depleted T cells, or PBMCs.

Original processing notes: Nucleated cell number was recorded as an estimate derived from reference gene primer amplification. Assay: immunoSEQ multiplex PCR; the TCRdb copy retains only in-frame clones and omits some. Clone size and the V and J calls come from that table; the DNA yielded D and trimming. The table lists approximately 52,000 clones, around nine tenths of them singletons. In germline, CDR1 is LGHNT, CDR2 FRNRAP. Trimming cost V 6 bases and J 4 bases; bases outside gene matches: 11. The CDR3 contains 16 residues. The receptor's source is a man between 60 and 75 years old with acute or convalescent COVID-19. The V gene is TRBV12-5, the J gene TRBJ1-2, with TRBD1 identical over 10 bases. Sequencing was carried out using peripheral blood. The chain's CDR3 is CASGWTGQGHSYGYTF. CDR3 bases: TGTGCTAGTGGCTGGACGGGACAGGGGCATAGCTATGGCTACACCTTC.